The clone carrying this T cell receptor beta chain was counted once. This entry belongs to a study of blood T cell repertoires in COVID-19. Looking at the study overall: Sources were T cells, B-cell-depleted T cells, or PBMCs; the material itself was cDNA or gDNA.

Unmatched junction bases numbered 4, after V lost 8 bases and J lost 0 bases. The CDR3 contains 12 residues. CDR1 is GTSNPN, CDR2 SVGIG, per germline (reference sequence). Original analysis: Counts of nucleated cells, estimated from reference gene primer amplification, were obtained. Profiling relied on immunoSEQ multiplex PCR, and the TCRdb table lists in-frame clones only, not all of them. V, J and clone size were drawn from that table, and D and trimming were deduced from the DNA. The sample holds about 190,000 clones; approximately 88% are singletons and the top ten take roughly 3.7%. This sequence joins TRBV30 and TRBJ2-7; TRBD1 matches 7 bases. The source material was peripheral blood. This receptor was identified in a woman between 25 and 40 years old with acute or convalescent COVID-19. The CDR3 reads CARQGPSYEQYF. The CDR3 bases are TGTGCCCGACAGGGCCCCTCCTACGAGCAGTACTTC.